A selection of T cell receptor beta chains follows, all from one sample in a study of molecular identifiers for immune sequencing clone quantification. A single record per CDR3 protein comes from TCRdb applying MiXCR to the PCR reads. This table holds roughly 630,000 distinct CDR3 sequences, less than 30% found once. Sequencing used naive CD8+ T cells from blood, with Jurkat cell RNA spiked in. Source of these receptors: a human donor in good health. Some libraries in this study had Jurkat cell RNA spiked in. CDR3s include the opening cysteine and the closing phenylalanine or tryptophan.

TRBV7-9,TRBJ2-1,CASSHTSGRRDEQFF
TRBV5-3,TRBJ2-2,CASSWGGQTGELFF
TRBV9,TRBJ2-3,CTSSVEGASGGTDTQYF
TRBV13,TRBJ2-3,CASSLAGREADTQYF
TRBV5-8,TRBJ1-1,CASSTGQGLNTEAFF
TRBV24-1,TRBJ2-3,CATSDRIAGVVGTQYF
TRBV25-1,TRBJ1-6,CASSASFQGSPLHF
TRBV11-2,TRBJ2-3,CASSLPVTGSLDTQYF
TRBV7-9,TRBJ2-7,CASSLVRERGGEQYF
TRBV9,TRBJ2-3,CASSGGDYPIRHISTDTQYF
TRBV14,TRBJ2-5,CASSQFWTGGQETQYF
TRBV7-9,TRBJ2-2,CAGSLTGTGELFF
TRBV27,TRBJ1-1,CASSLSARVTEAFF
TRBV6-2/TRBV6-3,TRBJ1-4,CASSYQGTVEKLFF
TRBV15,TRBJ2-7,CATSRDAGNSYEQYF
TRBV7-6,TRBJ2-7,CASSFEPGPNYEQYF
TRBV9,TRBJ1-1,CASSEDSWNTEAFF
TRBV19,TRBJ2-7,CASSTQAGGPYEQYF
TRBV28,TRBJ1-2,CASTGGAVYGYTF
TRBV12-5,TRBJ2-6,CASGSPEVRSGAPVLPF
TRBV7-3,TRBJ2-2,CASSPSSGTTLNTGELFF
TRBV29-1,TRBJ2-4,CSVVGGRADIQYF
TRBV7-9,TRBJ1-1,CASSLGGGEAFF
TRBV27,TRBJ2-5,CASTNPERRTQYF
TRBV4-1,TRBJ2-3,CASSQTGLAGEYTQYF
TRBV15,TRBJ2-7,CATSTRLAYEQYF
TRBV4-3,TRBJ2-6,CASSHLGGANVLTF
TRBV4-3,TRBJ1-5,CASSQDKVSWQPQHF
TRBV10-1,TRBJ2-7,CASPRPPDSSYEQYF
TRBV11-2,TRBJ2-5,CASSLRRQETQYF
TRBV6-2/TRBV6-3,TRBJ1-5,CASRAQGAVSNQPQHF
TRBV6-2/TRBV6-3,TRBJ2-5,CASSPRTGGGETQYF
TRBV9,TRBJ2-5,CASSVGGQGAGETQYF
TRBV3-1,TRBJ1-1,CASSPRPGALGSEAFF
TRBV5-6,TRBJ2-7,CASSFEPAYEQYF
TRBV28,TRBJ2-1,CASSFRDTHYNEQFF
TRBV2,TRBJ2-4,CASRDGTGEGDIF
TRBV9,TRBJ2-3,CASSVSGLHTDTQYF
TRBV11-2,TRBJ2-5,CASSHPGPPETQYF
TRBV12-5,TRBJ2-7,CASGSTVGATTYEQYF
TRBV7-3,TRBJ2-3,CASSPYPGLAGGDTQYF
TRBV28,TRBJ1-6,CASSFEDRVLDALVALHF
TRBV4-1,TRBJ2-7,CASSQRGQGIYEQYF
TRBV28,TRBJ2-3,CASSLLKGARGTDTPYF
TRBV5-3,TRBJ2-2,CASILRPGTSGTTGEPFF
TRBV6-5,TRBJ1-1,CASGREDFRTTEAFF